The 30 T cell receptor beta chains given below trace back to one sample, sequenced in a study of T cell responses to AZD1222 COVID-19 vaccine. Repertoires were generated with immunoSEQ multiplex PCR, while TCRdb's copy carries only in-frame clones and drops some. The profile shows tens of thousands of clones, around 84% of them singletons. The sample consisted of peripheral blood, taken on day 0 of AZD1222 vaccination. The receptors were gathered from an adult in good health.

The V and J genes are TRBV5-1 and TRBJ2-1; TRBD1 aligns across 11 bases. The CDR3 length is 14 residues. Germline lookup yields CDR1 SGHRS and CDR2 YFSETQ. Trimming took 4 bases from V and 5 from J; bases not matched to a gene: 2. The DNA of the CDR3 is TGCGCCAGCAGCGGGGGACAGGGGGACAATGAGCAGTTCTTC. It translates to CASSGGQGDNEQFF. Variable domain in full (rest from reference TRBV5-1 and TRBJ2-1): KAGVTQTPRYLIKTRGQQVTLSCSPISGHRSVSWYQQTPGQGLQFLFEYFSETQRNKGNFPGRFSGRQFSNSRSEMNVSTLELGDSALYLCASSGGQGDNEQFFGPGTRLTVL.

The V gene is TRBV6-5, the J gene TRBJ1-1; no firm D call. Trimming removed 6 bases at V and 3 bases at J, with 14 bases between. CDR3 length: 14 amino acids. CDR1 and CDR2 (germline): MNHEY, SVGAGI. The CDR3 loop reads CASSLQANYTEAFF. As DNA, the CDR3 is TGTGCCAGCAGCCTCCAAGCTAATTACACTGAAGCTTTCTTT.

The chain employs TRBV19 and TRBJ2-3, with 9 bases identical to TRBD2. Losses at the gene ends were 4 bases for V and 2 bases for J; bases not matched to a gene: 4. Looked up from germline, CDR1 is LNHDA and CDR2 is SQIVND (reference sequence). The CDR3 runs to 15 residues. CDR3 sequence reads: CASSSLAGITDTQYF. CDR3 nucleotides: TGTGCCAGTAGTAGTCTAGCGGGGATCACAGATACGCAGTATTTT. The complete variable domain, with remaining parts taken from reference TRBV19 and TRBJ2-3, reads DGGITQSPKYLFRKEGQNVTLSCEQNLNHDAMYWYRQDPGQGLRLIYYSQIVNDFQKGDIAEGYSVSREKKESFPLTVTSAQKNPTAFYLCASSSLAGITDTQYFGPGTRLTVL.

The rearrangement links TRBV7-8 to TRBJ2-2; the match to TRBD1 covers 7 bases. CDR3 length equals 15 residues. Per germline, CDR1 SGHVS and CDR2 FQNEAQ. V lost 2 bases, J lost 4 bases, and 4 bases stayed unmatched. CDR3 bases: TGTGCCAGCAGCTTACGACAGGGACCCACCGGGGAGCTGTTTTTT. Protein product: CASSLRQGPTGELFF.

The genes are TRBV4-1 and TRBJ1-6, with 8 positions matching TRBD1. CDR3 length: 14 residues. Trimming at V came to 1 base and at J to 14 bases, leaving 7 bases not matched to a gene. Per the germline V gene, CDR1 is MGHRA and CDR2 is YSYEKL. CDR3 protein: CASSQGLGQAALHF. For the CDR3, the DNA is TGCGCCAGCAGCCAAGGGCTGGGACAGGCGGCCCTCCACTTT.

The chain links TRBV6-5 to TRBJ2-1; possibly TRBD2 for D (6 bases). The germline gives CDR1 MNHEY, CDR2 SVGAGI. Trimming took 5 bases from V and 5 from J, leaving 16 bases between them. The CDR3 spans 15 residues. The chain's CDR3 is CASSPEGRGHNEQFF. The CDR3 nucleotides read TGTGCCAGCAGTCCCGAAGGGCGGGGACACAATGAGCAGTTCTTC.

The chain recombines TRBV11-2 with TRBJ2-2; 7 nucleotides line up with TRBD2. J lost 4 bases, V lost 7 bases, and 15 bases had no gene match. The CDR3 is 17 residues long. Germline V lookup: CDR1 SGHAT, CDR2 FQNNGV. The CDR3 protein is CASTLTAGVTGTGELFF. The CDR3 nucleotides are TGTGCCAGCACCTTGACTGCGGGAGTCACGGGCACCGGGGAGCTGTTTTTT.

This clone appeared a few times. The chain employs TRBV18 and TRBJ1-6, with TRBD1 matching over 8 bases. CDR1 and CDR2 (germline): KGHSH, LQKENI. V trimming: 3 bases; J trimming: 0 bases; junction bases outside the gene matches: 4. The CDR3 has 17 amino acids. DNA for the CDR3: TGTGCCAGCTCACCCCGGGACAGGAGCTCCTATAATTCACCCCTCCACTTT. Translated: CASSPRDRSSYNSPLHF. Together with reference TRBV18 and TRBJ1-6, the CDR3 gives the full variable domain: NAGVMQNPRHLVRRRGQEARLRCSPMKGHSHVYWYRQLPEEGLKFMVYLQKENIIDESGMPKERFSAEFPKEGPSILRIQQVVRGDSAAYFCASSPRDRSSYNSPLHFGNGTRLTVT.

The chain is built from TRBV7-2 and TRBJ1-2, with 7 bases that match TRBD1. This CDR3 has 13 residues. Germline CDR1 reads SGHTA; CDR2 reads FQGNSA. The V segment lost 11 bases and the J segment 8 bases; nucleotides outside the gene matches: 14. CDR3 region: CAGGKGARGGYTF. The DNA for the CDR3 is TGTGCCGGGGGAAAGGGGGCGCGAGGCGGCTACACCTTC.

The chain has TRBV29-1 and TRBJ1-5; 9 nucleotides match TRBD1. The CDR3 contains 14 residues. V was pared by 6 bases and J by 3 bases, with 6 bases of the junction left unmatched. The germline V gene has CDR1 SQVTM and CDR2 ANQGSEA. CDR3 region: CSVPGQGDNQPQHF. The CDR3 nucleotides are TGCAGCGTCCCGGGACAGGGAGACAATCAGCCCCAGCATTTT.

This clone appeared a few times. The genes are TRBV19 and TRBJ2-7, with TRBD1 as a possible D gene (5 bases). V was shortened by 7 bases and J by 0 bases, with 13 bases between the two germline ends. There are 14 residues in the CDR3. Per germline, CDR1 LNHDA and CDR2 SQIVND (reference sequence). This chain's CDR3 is CASKEFRDSYEQYF. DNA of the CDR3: TGTGCCAGTAAAGAGTTCAGGGACTCCTACGAGCAGTACTTC.

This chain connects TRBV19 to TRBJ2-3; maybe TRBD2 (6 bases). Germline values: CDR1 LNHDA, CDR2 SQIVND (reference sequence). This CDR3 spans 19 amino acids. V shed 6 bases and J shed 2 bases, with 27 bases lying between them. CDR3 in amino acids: CASSHAPKVGGRTTDTQYF. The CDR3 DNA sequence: TGTGCCAGTAGCCACGCTCCAAAAGTAGGAGGGAGGACCACAGATACGCAGTATTTT.

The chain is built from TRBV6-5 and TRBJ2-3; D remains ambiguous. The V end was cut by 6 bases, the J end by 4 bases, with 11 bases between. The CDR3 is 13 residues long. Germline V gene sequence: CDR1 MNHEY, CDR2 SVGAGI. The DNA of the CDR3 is TGTGCCAGCAGACCGCGGAACGCAGATACGCAGTATTTT. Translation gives CASRPRNADTQYF.

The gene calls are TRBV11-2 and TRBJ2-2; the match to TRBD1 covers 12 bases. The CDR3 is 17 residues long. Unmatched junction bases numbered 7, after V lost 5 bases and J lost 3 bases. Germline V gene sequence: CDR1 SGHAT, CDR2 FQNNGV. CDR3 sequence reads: CASSPRGQGAYTGELFF. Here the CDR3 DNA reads TGTGCCAGCAGCCCCAGGGGACAGGGGGCGTACACCGGGGAGCTGTTTTTT.

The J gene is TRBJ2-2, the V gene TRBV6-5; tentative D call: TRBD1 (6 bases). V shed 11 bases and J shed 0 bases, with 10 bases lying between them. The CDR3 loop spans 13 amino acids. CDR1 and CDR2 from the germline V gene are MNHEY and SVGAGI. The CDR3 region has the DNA TGTGCCGGAGGACAGACGAACACCGGGGAGCTGTTTTTT. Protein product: CAGGQTNTGELFF.

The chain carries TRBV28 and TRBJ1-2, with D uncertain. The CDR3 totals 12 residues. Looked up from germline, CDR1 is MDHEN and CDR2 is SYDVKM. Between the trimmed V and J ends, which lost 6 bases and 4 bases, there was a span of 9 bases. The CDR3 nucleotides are TGTGCCAGCAGCCCGATATTCTATGGCTACACCTTC. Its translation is CASSPIFYGYTF.

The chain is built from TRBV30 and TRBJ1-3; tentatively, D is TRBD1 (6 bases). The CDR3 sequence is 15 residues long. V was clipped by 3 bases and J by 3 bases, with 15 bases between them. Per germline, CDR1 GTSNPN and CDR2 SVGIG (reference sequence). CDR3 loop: CAWRDPQGFGNTIYF. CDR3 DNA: TGTGCCTGGAGAGATCCACAGGGATTTGGAAACACCATATATTTT.

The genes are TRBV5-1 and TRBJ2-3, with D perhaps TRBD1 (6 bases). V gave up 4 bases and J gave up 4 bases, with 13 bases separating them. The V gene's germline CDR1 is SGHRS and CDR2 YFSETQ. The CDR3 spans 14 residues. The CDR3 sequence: CASSPGTMADTQYF. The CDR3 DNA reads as TGCGCCAGCAGCCCAGGGACAATGGCAGATACGCAGTATTTT.

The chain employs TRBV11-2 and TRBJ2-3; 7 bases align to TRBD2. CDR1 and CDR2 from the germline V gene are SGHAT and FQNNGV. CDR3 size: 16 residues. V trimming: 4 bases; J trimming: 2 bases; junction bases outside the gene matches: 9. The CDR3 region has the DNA TGTGCCAGCAGCTCGGGACTATCGGGTCCCACAGATACGCAGTATTTT. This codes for CASSSGLSGPTDTQYF.

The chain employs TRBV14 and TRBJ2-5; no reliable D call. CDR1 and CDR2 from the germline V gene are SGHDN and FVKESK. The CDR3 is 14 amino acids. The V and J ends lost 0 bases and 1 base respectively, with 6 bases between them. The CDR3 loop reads CASSQEGRQETQYF. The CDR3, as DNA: TGTGCCAGCAGCCAAGAAGGACGCCAAGAGACCCAGTACTTC.

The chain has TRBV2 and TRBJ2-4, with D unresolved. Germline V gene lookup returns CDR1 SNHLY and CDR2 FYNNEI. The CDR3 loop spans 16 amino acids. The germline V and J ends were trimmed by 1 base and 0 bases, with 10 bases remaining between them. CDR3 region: CASSEGGAIAKNIQYF. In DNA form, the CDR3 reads TGTGCCAGCAGTGAAGGGGGTGCCATAGCCAAAAACATTCAGTACTTC.

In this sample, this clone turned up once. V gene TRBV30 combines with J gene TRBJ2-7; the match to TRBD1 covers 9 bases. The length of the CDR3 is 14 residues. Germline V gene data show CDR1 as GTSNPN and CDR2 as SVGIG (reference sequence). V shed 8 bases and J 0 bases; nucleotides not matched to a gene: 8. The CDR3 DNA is TGTGCCAACGGTGGACAGGGGAACTCCTACGAGCAGTACTTC. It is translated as CANGGQGNSYEQYF. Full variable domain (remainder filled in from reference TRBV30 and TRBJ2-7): SQTIHQWPATLVQPVGSPLSLECTVEGTSNPNLYWYRQAAGRGLQLLFYSVGIGQISSEVPQNLSASRPQDRQFILSSKKLLLSDSGFYLCANGGQGNSYEQYFGPGTRLTVT.

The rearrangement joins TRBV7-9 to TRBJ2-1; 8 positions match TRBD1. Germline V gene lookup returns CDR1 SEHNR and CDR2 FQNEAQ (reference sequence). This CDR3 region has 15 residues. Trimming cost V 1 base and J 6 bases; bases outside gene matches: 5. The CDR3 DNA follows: TGTGCCAGCAGCTTAGGTCAGGGGGCTATCAATGAGCAGTTCTTC. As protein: CASSLGQGAINEQFF.

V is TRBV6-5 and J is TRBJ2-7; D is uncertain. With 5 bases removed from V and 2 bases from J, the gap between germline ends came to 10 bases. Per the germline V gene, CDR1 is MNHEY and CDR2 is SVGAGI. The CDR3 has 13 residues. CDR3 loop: CASSMKTPYEQYF. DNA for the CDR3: TGTGCCAGCAGTATGAAAACTCCCTACGAGCAGTACTTC.

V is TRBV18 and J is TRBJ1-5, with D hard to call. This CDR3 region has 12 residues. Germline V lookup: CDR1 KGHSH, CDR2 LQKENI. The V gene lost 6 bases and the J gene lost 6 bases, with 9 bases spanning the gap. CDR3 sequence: CASSSPGQPQHF. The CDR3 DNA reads TGTGCCAGCTCCTCTCCGGGTCAGCCCCAGCATTTT.

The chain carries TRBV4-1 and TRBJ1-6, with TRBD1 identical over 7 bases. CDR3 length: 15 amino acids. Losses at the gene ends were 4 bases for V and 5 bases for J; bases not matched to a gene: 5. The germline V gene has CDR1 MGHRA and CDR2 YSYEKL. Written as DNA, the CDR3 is TGCGCCAGCAGCCGAACCGGGACAGATAATTCACCCCTCCACTTT. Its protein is CASSRTGTDNSPLHF.

CDR3 coding DNA: TGTGCCAGCAGTCACGGTGAGAACACTGAAGCTTTCTTT. This sequence encodes CASSHGENTEAFF. The V and J genes are TRBV27 and TRBJ1-1, with D uncertain. The CDR3 has 13 residues. V shed 5 bases and J shed 1 base, with 8 bases lying between them. CDR1 is MNHEY and CDR2 is SMNVEV in the germline V gene (reference sequence).

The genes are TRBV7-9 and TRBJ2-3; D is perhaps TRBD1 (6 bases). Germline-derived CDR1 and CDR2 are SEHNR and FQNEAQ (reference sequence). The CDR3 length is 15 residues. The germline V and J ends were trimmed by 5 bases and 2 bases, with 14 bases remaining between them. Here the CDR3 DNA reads TGTGCCAGCAGCCCCCAGGGGTCGTACACAGATACGCAGTATTTT. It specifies CASSPQGSYTDTQYF.

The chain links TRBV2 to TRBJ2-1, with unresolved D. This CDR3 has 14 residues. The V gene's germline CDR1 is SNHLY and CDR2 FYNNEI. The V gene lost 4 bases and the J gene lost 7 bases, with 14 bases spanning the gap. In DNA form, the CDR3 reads TGTGCCAGCAGTGTATCTTATAGTGGGAATGAGCAGTTCTTC. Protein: CASSVSYSGNEQFF.

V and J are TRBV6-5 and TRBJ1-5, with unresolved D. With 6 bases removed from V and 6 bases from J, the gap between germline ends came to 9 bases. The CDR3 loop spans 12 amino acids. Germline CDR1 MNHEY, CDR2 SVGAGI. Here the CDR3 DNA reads TGTGCCAGCAGGGCTGCACCTCAGCCCCAGCATTTT. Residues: CASRAAPQPQHF.